This T cell receptor beta chain comes out of a study of human T cells and chemical hapten exposure. A single record per CDR3 protein comes from TCRdb applying MiXCR to the RACE reads. The table lists more than 85,000 distinct CDR3 sequences, 9.5% to 12% of them singletons. Time point in this sample: patch test 2, 6 weeks after DPC sensitization. Sample treatment: therapeutic diphenylcyclopropenone sensitization with weekly scalp DPC. Per the germline V gene, CDR1 is MNHEY and CDR2 is SMNVEV (reference sequence). Trimming took 6 bases from V and 4 from J; bases not matched to a gene: 14. CDR3 length equals 17 residues.

The clonotype comes from a man in his forties with alopecia areata. Some clones in this sample may be carry-over from other donors' samples. The specimen comprised whole blood, sampled in connection with sensitization to the hapten diphenylcyclopropenone (DPC). The rearrangement uses TRBV27 and TRBJ1-2; the match to TRBD1 covers 10 bases. The CDR3 DNA is TGTGCCAGCAGGCGTCTTGACAGGGGGCTAAGGGGCTATGGCTACACCTTC. Translation: CASRRLDRGLRGYGYTF.